This T cell receptor (beta chain) was obtained from a study of Graves' ophthalmopathy and Graves' hyperthyroidism. The wider study: Before any treatment was given, at initial diagnosis, peripheral blood was collected. Study-wide findings and caveats: This model predicted ophthalmopathy progression (sensitivity 65% to 71%, specificity 72.22%). Among thyroid clonotypes expanded above 0.001 frequency, most also appeared in blood. Ophthalmopathy versus stable hyperthyroidism: 13-signature model gave under 90% sensitivity, just under 82% specificity.

CDR1 is ENHRY and CDR2 is SYGVKD in the germline V gene. V dropped 3 bases and J dropped 3; count of bases not matched to a gene: 0. The CDR3 spans 13 residues. RNA transcripts were the template, and TCR beta CDR3 regions were amplified from them. Second-round multiplex PCR came after first-round RT-PCR with HTBI primers. One entry per CDR3 protein, called by TCRdb with MiXCR from the multiplex PCR reads. Of 200,000 to 250,000 distinct CDR3 sequences listed, around 50% are singletons. This clonotype was seen a handful of times. Its antigen remains unknown. J is TRBJ1-1 and V is TRBV10-3, with 8 bases matching TRBD1. The sequence derives from an adult man with Graves' ophthalmopathy. Sequencing was done on a sample of peripheral blood. CDR3 sequence reads: CAISDRGHTEAFF. In nucleotides, the CDR3 is TGTGCCATCAGTGACAGGGGGCACACTGAAGCTTTCTTT.